This TCR beta chain is from a study of identical twins. CDR1 SQVTM and CDR2 ANQGSEA come from the germline V gene. This CDR3 has 14 amino acids. The V end lost 6 bases, the J end lost 7 bases, and 19 bases lay between the germline ends. A universal primer site was incorporated via template switching, and the cDNA contained unique molecular identifiers. MiXCR, run by TCRdb on the 5' RACE reads, gives a single entry per CDR3 protein. The sample records some 900,000 distinct CDR3 sequences, approximately 13% being singletons. The data were also submitted as part of a second study, on yellow fever vaccine responses in identical twins.

The receptor's source is a woman aged 18-29 years in good health. The chain carries TRBV29-1 and TRBJ1-5; D is possibly TRBD1 (5 bases). Specimen: PBMCs. The CDR3 DNA is TGCAGCGTCCGGGGAGACAGTACTGGGCAGCCCCAGCATTTT. The encoded protein is CSVRGDSTGQPQHF.